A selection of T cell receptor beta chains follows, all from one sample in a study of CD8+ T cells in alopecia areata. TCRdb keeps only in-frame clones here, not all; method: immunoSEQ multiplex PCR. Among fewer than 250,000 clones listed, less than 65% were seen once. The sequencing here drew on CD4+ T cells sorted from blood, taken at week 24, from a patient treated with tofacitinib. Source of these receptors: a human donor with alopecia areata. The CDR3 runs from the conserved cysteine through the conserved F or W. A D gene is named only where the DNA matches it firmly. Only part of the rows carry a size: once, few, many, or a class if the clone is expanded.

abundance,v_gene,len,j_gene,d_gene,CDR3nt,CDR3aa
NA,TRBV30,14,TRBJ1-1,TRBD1,TGTGCCTGGAGTATAGGGACAGGGAACACTGAAGCTTTCTTT,CAWSIGTGNTEAFF
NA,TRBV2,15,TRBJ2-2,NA,TGTGCCAGCAGACCGCTAGCGTCGAACACCGGGGAGCTGTTTTTT,CASRPLASNTGELFF
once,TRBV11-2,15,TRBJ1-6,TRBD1,TGTGCCAGCAGCTTGGGGACAGGGCGAAATTCACCCCTCCACTTT,CASSLGTGRNSPLHF
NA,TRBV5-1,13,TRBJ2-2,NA,TGCGCCAGCAGCTTGGCCGACATCGGGGAGCTGTTTTTT,CASSLADIGELFF
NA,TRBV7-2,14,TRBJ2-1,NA,TGTGCCAGCAGCTTTCAGGGGTTTCCCAATGAGCAGTTCTTC,CASSFQGFPNEQFF
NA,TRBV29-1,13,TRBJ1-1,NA,TGCAGCGCCAACAGTGGACACCCGATGGAGGCTTTCTTT,CSANSGHPMEAFF
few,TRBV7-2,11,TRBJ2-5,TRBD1,TGTGCCAGCAGCTTACAGGGGGCGCTTTACTTC,CASSLQGALYF
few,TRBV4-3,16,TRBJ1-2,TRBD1,TGCGCCAGCAGCCAACAAGCAGGGGGCGCGTCTTATGGCTACACCTTC,CASSQQAGGASYGYTF
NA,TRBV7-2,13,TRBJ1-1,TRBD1,TGTGCCAGCAGCCAGGGGGGCATAGCAGAAGCTTTCTTT,CASSQGGIAEAFF
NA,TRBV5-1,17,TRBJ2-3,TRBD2,TGCGCCAGCAGCCCCCGCCGGACTAGCGGAAACACAGATACGCAGTATTTT,CASSPRRTSGNTDTQYF
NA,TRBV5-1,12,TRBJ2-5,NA,TGCGCCAGCAGCTTGCCGCAAGAGACCCAGTACTTC,CASSLPQETQYF
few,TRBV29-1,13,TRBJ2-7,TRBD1,TGCAGCGGGGGACAGGGAGGATCCTACGAGCAGTACTTC,CSGGQGGSYEQYF
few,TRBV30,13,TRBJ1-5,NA,TGTGCCTGGAGTTTACAGGGTAGTCAGCCCCAGCATTTT,CAWSLQGSQPQHF
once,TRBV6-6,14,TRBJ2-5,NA,TGTGCCAGCAGTTACGGGAGGTCCCAAGAGACCCAGTACTTC,CASSYGRSQETQYF
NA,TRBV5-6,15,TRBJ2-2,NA,TGTGCCAGCAGCTTGGTTGGTAGAGACACCGGGGAGCTGTTTTTT,CASSLVGRDTGELFF
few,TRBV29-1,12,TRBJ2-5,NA,TGCAGCGTTGCGCAGGGGGGGGAGACCCAGTACTTC,CSVAQGGETQYF